This TCR beta chain was found in a study of blood T cell repertoires in COVID-19. Overall study: Nucleic acid was either cDNA or gDNA, and it came from T cells, B-cell-depleted T cells, or PBMCs.

Trimming took off 3 bases at V and 1 base at J, with 6 bases between the two ends. The length of the CDR3 is 13 residues. CDR1 and CDR2 (germline): SGHAT, FQNNGV. Data came from immunoSEQ multiplex PCR; TCRdb stores just in-frame clones and leaves some out. The sample has under 150,000 clones, less than 85% seen once. Sequences were obtained from peripheral blood. The TCR sequence derives from a human donor in a cohort sampled during active COVID-19. V is TRBV11-2 and J is TRBJ1-1, with a weak D call TRBD1 (6 bases). This chain's CDR3 is CASSLGQNTEAFF. The CDR3 nucleotides are TGTGCCAGCAGCTTGGGACAGAACACTGAAGCTTTCTTT.